One T cell receptor (beta chain) is described in this entry. The entry originates in a study of T cell responses to AZD1222 COVID-19 vaccine. TCRdb's table, derived via immunoSEQ multiplex PCR, lists solely in-frame clones and lacks some. Among approximately 150,000 clones listed, 92% were seen once. CDR3 length: 15 amino acids. From germline, CDR1 is LNHDA and CDR2 SQIVND (reference sequence). V was shortened by 4 bases and J by 4 bases, with 16 bases between the two germline ends. This TCR was sampled from an adult in good health. The chain couples TRBV19 to TRBJ1-2, with TRBD1 as a possible D gene (5 bases). The material was peripheral blood, obtained on day 0 of MenACWY control vaccination. CDR3 DNA: TGTGCCAGTAGTACCCAGGGACGGATATCCTATGGCTACACCTTC. Translation gives CASSTQGRISYGYTF.